Listed below are T cell receptor beta chains from one sample, sequenced in a study of blood T cells in healthy people across ages. TCRdb re-called the 5' RACE reads through MiXCR, storing one row per CDR3 protein. The table lists roughly 800,000 distinct CDR3 sequences, 58% of them singletons. Sequenced sample: blood. The source of these receptors is a man between 25 and 39 years old in good health. CDR3s include the opening cysteine and the closing phenylalanine or tryptophan. D genes are given only for firm matches. Some rows have no size entry. The others give once, few or many, or a class for an expanded clone.

clone_size d_call j_call v_call cdr3_aa cdr3_nt
NA NA TRBJ2-7 TRBV29-1 CSVAYNSYEQYF TGCAGCGTTGCGTACAATTCCTACGAGCAGTACTTC
NA NA TRBJ2-6 TRBV15 CATSRSLSGANVLTF TGTGCCACCAGCAGATCCCTCTCTGGGGCCAACGTCCTGACTTTC
NA NA TRBJ2-3 TRBV18 CASSQGPRVADTQYF TGTGCCAGCTCACAAGGGCCCCGGGTCGCAGATACGCAGTATTTT
NA TRBD2 TRBJ2-7 TRBV27 CASLPRSGGSYEQYF TGTGCCAGCCTCCCGAGGAGCGGGGGGTCCTACGAGCAGTACTTC
few NA TRBJ1-1 TRBV19 CASMERLVGAFF TGTGCCAGTATGGAGAGACTTGTGGGAGCTTTCTTT
NA NA TRBJ2-1 TRBV27 CASGFGYSYNEQFF TGTGCCAGCGGTTTCGGGTACTCCTACAATGAGCAGTTCTTC
NA TRBD2 TRBJ2-3 TRBV7-3 CASSLTSLAGGHTDTQYF TGTGCCAGCAGCTTAACCTCACTAGCGGGAGGGCACACAGATACGCAGTATTTT
NA TRBD1 TRBJ1-2 TRBV30 CAWGTGEWAGYTF TGTGCCTGGGGGACAGGGGAATGGGCTGGCTACACCTTC
NA NA TRBJ1-6 TRBV3-1 CASSPVRSSPLHF TGTGCCAGCAGCCCCGTCAGGAGTTCACCCCTCCACTTT
NA NA TRBJ2-7 TRBV29-1 CSVEGRGPTYEQYF TGCAGCGTTGAAGGGCGGGGGCCAACCTACGAGCAGTACTTC
NA NA TRBJ1-2 TRBV20-1 CSAKEPVRAYGYTF TGCAGTGCTAAAGAGCCAGTAAGGGCCTATGGCTACACCTTC
few NA TRBJ2-7 TRBV4-3 CASSQDLSGAGEQYF TGCGCCAGCAGCCAAGATCTATCGGGGGCGGGGGAGCAGTACTTC
NA NA TRBJ2-3 TRBV2 CASRNRGSTDTQYF TGTGCCAGCAGAAACCGGGGAAGCACAGATACGCAGTATTTT
few NA TRBJ2-5 TRBV12-3/TRBV12-4 CASRTSDHQETQYF TGTGCCAGCAGAACGTCAGATCACCAAGAGACCCAGTACTTC
NA NA TRBJ2-1 TRBV28 CASRTSGHNEQFF TGTGCCAGCAGGACATCGGGCCACAATGAGCAGTTCTTC
NA NA TRBJ2-5 TRBV28 CASSRSHQGTQYF TGTGCCAGCAGTCGAAGTCACCAAGGGACCCAGTACTTC